A single sample gave rise to the 2 T cell receptor beta chains below, sequenced in a study of shared clonotypes between healthy human individuals. Clones were sequenced by immunoSEQ multiplex PCR, and TCRdb holds only the in-frame ones, with some missing. Of some 1 million clones listed, 65% to 80% are singletons. The sequencing input was memory CD4+ T cells sorted from blood. Subset here: CD45RA-negative fraction. These receptors were collected from a man younger than 30 in good health.

This rearrangement joins TRBV19 to TRBJ2-1; weak D call: TRBD1 (5 bases). Germline CDR1 reads LNHDA; CDR2 reads SQIVND (reference sequence). V lost 3 bases and J lost 3, with 9 bases in between. The CDR3 is 14 residues long. The CDR3 nucleotides read TGTGCCAGTAGTATGGTAAGGGGCTACAATGAGCAGTTCTTC. Amino acids: CASSMVRGYNEQFF.

In this sample, this clone turned up a few times. Other DNA sequences in this specimen translate into the identical CDR3. The chain employs TRBV5-4 and TRBJ1-4; tentative D call: TRBD1 (5 bases). CDR1 and CDR2 from the germline V gene are SGHNT and YYREEE (reference sequence). The germline V and J ends were trimmed by 4 bases and 8 bases, with 12 bases remaining between them. The CDR3 length is 13 residues. CDR3 residues: CASSLGGDEKLFF. The CDR3 nucleotides are TGTGCCAGCAGCCTGGGAGGGGACGAAAAACTGTTTTTT.